The rows below give T cell receptor beta chains drawn from one sample of a study of T cells in Graves' hyperthyroidism and ophthalmopathy. MiXCR, run by TCRdb on the multiplex PCR reads, gives a single entry per CDR3 protein. Here the sample spans roughly 600,000 distinct CDR3 sequences, around 13% being singletons. The sequenced material came from blood. These receptors were obtained from a woman aged 45-59 years with Graves' ophthalmopathy. Both conserved end residues are part of each CDR3. D genes are given only for firm matches. A row's size may be missing; if present it is once, few, many or a size class.

cdr3_aa cdr3_nt j_call v_call clone_size cdr3_length d_call
CASTDSLDSYEQYF TGCGCCAGCACTGATAGCTTAGATTCCTACGAGCAGTACTTC TRBJ2-7 TRBV5-1 NA 14 NA
CASRYRGHGNEQFF TGTGCCAGCAGATACCGGGGACACGGCAATGAGCAGTTCTTC TRBJ2-1 TRBV12-3/TRBV12-4 many 14 NA
CASSLEVFDSPLHF TGTGCCAGCAGCTTAGAGGTTTTTGATTCACCCCTCCACTTT TRBJ1-6 TRBV11-2 many 14 NA
CALMGGRGTGELFF TGTGCCCTGATGGGGGGTAGGGGAACCGGGGAGCTGTTTTTT TRBJ2-2 TRBV12-5 many 14 NA
CASRGNYEQYF TGTGCCAGCAGGGGGAACTACGAGCAGTACTTC TRBJ2-7 TRBV28 many 11 NA
CASSSPTGGATGELFF TGCGCCAGCAGCTCCCCGACAGGGGGCGCGACCGGGGAGCTGTTTTTT TRBJ2-2 TRBV5-1 many 16 TRBD1
CASSFTRNRHNEQFF TGTGCCAGCAGCTTTACAAGAAACCGCCACAATGAGCAGTTCTTC TRBJ2-1 TRBV11-3 many 15 NA
CAISEGTSGSSDTQYF TGTGCCATCAGTGAGGGGACTAGCGGGAGTTCAGATACGCAGTATTTT TRBJ2-3 TRBV10-3 many 16 TRBD2
CASSERLIYRTGERGKNYEQYF TGTGCCAGCAGTGAACGTCTTATCTATCGGACAGGAGAGCGGGGAAAGAACTACGAGCAGTACTTC TRBJ2-7 TRBV2 many 22 NA
CASSIEREDTGELFF TGTGCCAGTAGTATTGAGCGGGAGGACACCGGGGAGCTGTTTTTT TRBJ2-2 TRBV19 few 15 TRBD2
CASSTTGGLNTGELFF TGTGCCAGTAGTACGACAGGGGGGCTGAACACCGGGGAGCTGTTTTTT TRBJ2-2 TRBV19 NA 16 TRBD1
CASSTGSSSNEQFF TGTGCCAGCAGCACGGGCTCCTCTAGCAATGAGCAGTTCTTC TRBJ2-1 TRBV7-3 NA 14 NA
CATGSVRLSANGGNTDTQYF TGTGCCACCGGTTCGGTTAGGCTGTCGGCGAACGGGGGTAACACAGATACGCAGTATTTT TRBJ2-3 TRBV24-1 NA 20 NA
CASSPIPGGDQPQHF TGTGCCAGCAGTCCTATCCCAGGGGGCGATCAGCCCCAGCATTTT TRBJ1-5 TRBV28 many 15 TRBD1
CATSGLAGKVYNEQFF TGTGCCACCAGCGGGCTAGCGGGAAAGGTCTACAATGAGCAGTTCTTC TRBJ2-1 TRBV15 few 16 TRBD2
CSGADRGVYEQYF TGCAGTGGCGCGGACAGGGGTGTCTACGAGCAGTACTTC TRBJ2-7 TRBV20-1 many 13 TRBD1
CSARDHWISSVNEQFF TGCAGTGCTAGAGACCATTGGATATCTAGCGTCAATGAGCAGTTCTTC TRBJ2-1 TRBV20-1 many 16 NA
CASSYERGAYGYTF TGTGCCAGCAGTTACGAAAGGGGGGCCTATGGCTACACCTTC TRBJ1-2 TRBV6-2/TRBV6-3 NA 14 NA
CASSPLLERESTGELFF TGTGCCAGCAGCCCACTTCTAGAGCGGGAGTCCACCGGGGAGCTGTTTTTT TRBJ2-2 TRBV13 many 17 TRBD2
CASKTGLRDTQYF TGTGCCAGCAAAACGGGACTCCGAGATACGCAGTATTTT TRBJ2-3 TRBV6-2/TRBV6-3 few 13 NA
CASSLDRTGGEQFF TGTGCCAGCAGCTTAGATCGGACAGGAGGGGAACAGTTCTTC TRBJ2-1 TRBV11-2 many 14 NA
CASSWVTGGRDGYTF TGCGCCAGCAGCTGGGTGACAGGAGGCAGGGACGGCTACACCTTC TRBJ1-2 TRBV5-1 many 15 NA
CASSRMGWVHGYTF TGTGCCAGCAGTCGCATGGGTTGGGTACATGGCTACACCTTC TRBJ1-2 TRBV12-3/TRBV12-4 many 14 NA
CASLLAGEADTQYF TGTGCCAGCCTACTAGCGGGAGAGGCAGATACGCAGTATTTT TRBJ2-3 TRBV7-9 few 14 TRBD2
CASSHVGQGLLGTFTGELFF TGTGCCAGCAGTCATGTCGGACAAGGCCTTTTGGGGACCTTCACCGGGGAGCTGTTTTTT TRBJ2-2 TRBV28 NA 20 NA
CASSLGARGDLYGYTF TGTGCCAGCAGCTTGGGCGCTCGGGGGGACTTATATGGCTACACCTTC TRBJ1-2 TRBV5-6 NA 16 NA
CASSSHPGRGNQPQHF TGTGCCAGCAGTTCCCACCCGGGACGGGGTAATCAGCCCCAGCATTTT TRBJ1-5 TRBV28 many 16 NA
CASSYLLAPYNEQFF TGCGCCAGCAGCTACCTCCTAGCGCCCTACAATGAGCAGTTCTTC TRBJ2-1 TRBV5-1 many 15 NA
CASSEKGRSSCEQYF TGTGCCAGCAGTGAAAAGGGACGCAGCTCCTGCGAGCAGTACTTC TRBJ2-7 TRBV28 NA 15 NA
CASSSTSQETQYF TGCGCCAGCAGCTCGACTAGTCAAGAGACCCAGTACTTC TRBJ2-5 TRBV5-1 many 13 NA
CASSLPGGYGYTF TGTGCCAGCAGTTTACCAGGGGGCTATGGCTACACCTTC TRBJ1-2 TRBV28 few 13 TRBD1
CASKGDFYGYTF TGTGCCAGCAAAGGGGACTTCTATGGCTACACCTTC TRBJ1-2 TRBV6-1 NA 12 NA
CASSLLGPEQFF TGTGCCAGCAGCTTATTGGGCCCCGAGCAGTTCTTC TRBJ2-1 TRBV7-9 few 12 NA
CAWSGGRGDNEQFF TGTGCCTGGAGTGGTGGACGGGGGGACAATGAGCAGTTCTTC TRBJ2-1 TRBV30 many 14 TRBD2
CAIASGSLFNEQFF TGTGCCATCGCTAGCGGGAGTCTTTTTAATGAGCAGTTCTTC TRBJ2-1 TRBV10-3 NA 14 TRBD2
CASSYWGNEQFF TGTGCCAGCAGTTACTGGGGAAATGAGCAGTTCTTC TRBJ2-1 TRBV6-2/TRBV6-3 NA 12 NA
CATSDSGGLGANVLTF TGTGCCACCAGTGATTCCGGGGGGCTTGGGGCCAACGTCCTGACTTTC TRBJ2-6 TRBV24-1 few 16 NA
CASSLVLAGGSSYNEQFF TGCGCCAGCAGCTTGGTACTAGCGGGAGGGAGCTCCTACAATGAGCAGTTCTTC TRBJ2-1 TRBV5-1 many 18 TRBD2
CSATRPPLSYNEQFF TGCAGTGCTACCCGACCACCTCTCTCCTACAATGAGCAGTTCTTC TRBJ2-1 TRBV20-1 many 15 NA
CASRWDSNEQFF TGCGCCAGCCGATGGGACTCCAATGAGCAGTTCTTC TRBJ2-1 TRBV10-2 NA 12 NA
CSARVRNRGSFNEQFF TGCAGTGCTAGAGTAAGGAACAGGGGCAGTTTCAATGAGCAGTTCTTC TRBJ2-1 TRBV20-1 NA 16 TRBD1
CASSQDLSSGILVSEQFF TGCGCCAGCAGCCAAGATTTGTCTAGCGGGATCCTAGTTAGTGAGCAGTTCTTC TRBJ2-1 TRBV4-3 NA 18 TRBD2
CASSIAGGGTDTQYF TGTGCCAGTAGTATTGCGGGAGGAGGGACAGATACGCAGTATTTT TRBJ2-3 TRBV19 few 15 TRBD2
CASSTLETGELFF TGTGCCAGCAGCACCCTAGAAACCGGGGAGCTGTTTTTT TRBJ2-2 TRBV3-1 many 13 NA
CATSREPQGAAFF TGTGCCACCAGCAGAGAACCGCAGGGGGCAGCTTTCTTT TRBJ1-1 TRBV15 few 13 TRBD1
CASSETLGLEDYGYTF TGTGCCAGCAGTGAAACATTGGGGCTTGAGGACTATGGCTACACCTTC TRBJ1-2 TRBV25-1 once 16 NA
CASSYEGTGHTGELFF TGTGCCAGCAGTTACGAAGGGACAGGGCACACCGGGGAGCTGTTTTTT TRBJ2-2 TRBV6-2/TRBV6-3 many 16 TRBD1
CASATGDRETQYF TGCGCCAGCGCGACGGGGGACCGAGAGACCCAGTACTTC TRBJ2-5 TRBV5-1 many 13 NA
CASSLLAGVGAGELFF TGTGCCAGCAGCTTACTAGCGGGTGTTGGCGCCGGGGAGCTGTTTTTT TRBJ2-2 TRBV11-3 many 16 TRBD2